A single T cell receptor beta chain is shown here with its context. The CDR3 contains 16 residues. V was clipped by 3 bases and J by 1 base; unmatched bases: 6. CDR1 and CDR2 (germline): SGHKS, YYEKEE (reference sequence). The sample comes from a study of blood T cell repertoires in COVID-19. Looking at the study overall: In each case, the material was cDNA or gDNA derived from T cells, B-cell-depleted T cells, or PBMCs.

TCRdb's copy holds only in-frame clones and misses some; the assay was immunoSEQ multiplex PCR. The sample has about 120,000 clones; 82% are singletons. This receptor was obtained from a human donor in a cohort sampled during active COVID-19. The sequenced material came from peripheral blood. The genes are TRBV5-5 and TRBJ2-3; TRBD2 matches 9 bases. In DNA, the CDR3 is TGTGCCAGCAGCTCCGAGCGGGGGGATGGCACAGATACGCAGTATTTT. Its protein product is CASSSERGDGTDTQYF.